These 14 T cell receptor beta chains were sequenced from one sample in a study of T-cell memory formation after mild COVID-19. TCRdb called the 5' RACE reads again in MiXCR, with one record for every CDR3 protein. Of about 470,000 distinct CDR3 sequences listed, about 23% were seen once; the top ten hold around 13%. The sequencing sample was made of PBMCs or a T cell subset sorted from them (not recorded which). Receptors originate from an adult woman who had mild COVID-19 (a few samples of this study predate the infection). Cell type and time point are not known.

In the case of this clonotype: A read error may produce the germline difference seen at one junction end. The chain combines TRBV7-9 with TRBJ2-3; possibly TRBD1 for D (6 bases). The CDR3 totals 15 residues. Germline V gene lookup returns CDR1 SEHNR and CDR2 FQNEAQ (reference sequence). The CDR3 DNA reads as TGTGCTAGCAGCTTCGACCCGGGGACAACAGATACGCAGTATTTT. Protein product: CASSFDPGTTDTQYF.

The V and J genes are TRBV9 and TRBJ1-4; 10 positions agree with TRBD1. J was trimmed by 9 bases and V by 4 bases; bases with no gene match: 6. This CDR3 has 14 amino acids. Germline CDR1 and CDR2: SGDLS and YYNGEE. The CDR3 reads CASSSGDRGQKLFF. The CDR3 DNA follows: TGTGCCAGCAGCTCGGGAGACAGGGGGCAAAAACTGTTTTTT.

V is TRBV7-2 and J is TRBJ2-7; D is perhaps TRBD1 (5 bases). V shed 3 bases and J shed 2 bases, with 11 bases lying between them. CDR1 SGHTA and CDR2 FQGNSA come from the germline V gene. CDR3 size: 14 residues. The CDR3 here is CASSFRVSPYEQYF. For the CDR3, the DNA is TGTGCCAGCAGCTTCAGGGTCTCCCCCTACGAGCAGTACTTC.

This clonotype came up a few times. The V and J genes are TRBV6-5 and TRBJ2-5; TRBD1 aligns across 9 bases. CDR1 MNHEY and CDR2 SVGAGI come from the germline V gene. The CDR3 covers 15 residues. J lost 2 bases, V lost 2 bases, and 3 bases had no gene match. The CDR3 coding sequence is TGTGCCAGCAGTTACAGGGGGACAGGGCAAGAGACCCAGTACTTC. Amino acids: CASSYRGTGQETQYF.

The genes are TRBV20-1 and TRBJ2-7, with TRBD2 matching 8 bases. Germline V gene lookup returns CDR1 DFQATT and CDR2 SNEGSKA (reference sequence). J lost 5 bases, V lost 3 bases, and 6 bases had no gene match. This CDR3 is 13 amino acids long. CDR3 amino acids: CSASSGGADEQYF. In nucleotides, the CDR3 is TGCAGTGCTAGTTCCGGGGGGGCCGACGAGCAGTACTTC.

The chain links TRBV5-1 to TRBJ2-1; TRBD2 agrees at 10 bases. Germline V gives CDR1 SGHRS, CDR2 YFSETQ. Trimming at V came to 5 bases and at J to 5 bases, leaving 16 bases not matched to a gene. The CDR3 is 18 residues long. CDR3 DNA sequence: TGCGCCAGCAGGTCCCTCCTAATCAGCGGGAGGGGTGACAATGAGCAGTTCTTC. Amino acids: CASRSLLISGRGDNEQFF.

The CDR3 region is CATSRDQPGLAGVKAYEQYF. The CDR3 DNA is TGTGCCACCAGCAGAGATCAACCGGGACTAGCGGGAGTAAAGGCATACGAGCAGTACTTC. J is TRBJ2-7 and V is TRBV15, with TRBD2 matching 14 bases. V gave up 0 bases and J gave up 4 bases; unmatched junction bases: 14. Looked up from germline, CDR1 is LNHNV and CDR2 is YYDKDF (reference sequence). This CDR3 is built from 20 residues.

This chain uses TRBV24-1 with TRBJ1-1; D is unclear. From germline, CDR1 is KGHDR and CDR2 SFDVKD. V was shortened by 3 bases and J by 6 bases, with 10 bases between the two germline ends. The CDR3 length is 13 residues. CDR3 amino acids: CATSDPLEAEAFF. In DNA, the CDR3 is TGTGCCACCAGTGATCCCCTTGAAGCTGAAGCTTTCTTT.

There are a few counts of this clonotype. The CDR3 protein is CSVEHGNTGELFF. The CDR3 coding sequence is TGCAGCGTTGAACACGGGAACACCGGGGAGCTGTTTTTT. The chain links TRBV29-1 to TRBJ2-2, with no clear D. Trimming removed 2 bases from V and 1 base from J, with 5 bases in between. In germline, CDR1 is SQVTM, CDR2 ANQGSEA. The CDR3 is 13 amino acids.

CDR3: CATSERTGGSDEQYF. CDR3 coding DNA: TGTGCCACCAGTGAAAGGACAGGGGGATCTGACGAGCAGTACTTC. The rearrangement links TRBV24-1 to TRBJ2-7; 10 nucleotides match TRBD1. V lost 4 bases and J lost 5; bases outside the gene matches: 7. This CDR3 comprises 15 residues. CDR1 and CDR2 (germline): KGHDR, SFDVKD.

This clonotype has a handful of counts. This chain joins TRBV4-3 and TRBJ1-5, with 8 bases fitting TRBD1. The CDR3 is 17 amino acids. The V and J ends lost 0 bases and 7 bases, in that order; junction bases with no gene match: 11. The germline CDR1 and CDR2 sequences are LGHNA and YSLEER. In DNA, the CDR3 is TGCGCCAGCAGCCAAGAAATGTATCAGGGGGCGGGGCAGCCCCAGCATTTT. This translates into CASSQEMYQGAGQPQHF.

This clonotype was detected a few times. The chain uses TRBV20-1 and TRBJ2-7; D uncertain. The germline gives CDR1 DFQATT, CDR2 SNEGSKA (reference sequence). The CDR3 is made up of 14 amino acids. Trimming took off 0 bases at V and 5 bases at J, with 14 bases between the two ends. CDR3 amino acids: CSARDFGRLDEQYF. The CDR3 DNA reads TGCAGTGCTAGAGATTTCGGACGGCTCGACGAGCAGTACTTC.

This clonotype was recorded a few times. V is TRBV30 and J is TRBJ2-3; D remains ambiguous. Germline CDR1 and CDR2: GTSNPN and SVGIG (reference sequence). The CDR3 is made up of 14 amino acids. Between the trimmed V and J ends, which lost 0 bases and 4 bases, there was a span of 11 bases. The chain's CDR3 is CAWSVRSEADTQYF. Written as DNA, the CDR3 is TGTGCCTGGAGTGTACGAAGCGAAGCAGATACGCAGTATTTT. Together with reference TRBV30 and TRBJ2-3, the CDR3 gives the full variable domain: SQTIHQWPATLVQPVGSPLSLECTVEGTSNPNLYWYRQAAGRGLQLLFYSVGIGQISSEVPQNLSASRPQDRQFILSSKKLLLSDSGFYLCAWSVRSEADTQYFGPGTRLTVL.

In this sample, this clonotype turned up a few times. V and J are TRBV5-1 and TRBJ2-1, with TRBD2 matching 10 bases. The junction had 8 bases not matched to a gene; V was cut back by 4 bases and J by 4 bases. Germline assignment: CDR1 SGHRS and CDR2 YFSETQ. This CDR3 is 16 amino acids long. CDR3 loop: CASSQQRGGGYNEQFF. In DNA, the CDR3 is TGCGCCAGCAGCCAACAGCGGGGGGGCGGGTACAATGAGCAGTTCTTC.